This entry lists 21 T cell receptor beta chains sequenced from one sample in a study of cytomegalovirus exposure and HLA in healthy donors. The PCR made use of 60 Vbeta and 13 Jbeta primers. TCRdb keeps only in-frame clones here, not all; method: immunoSEQ multiplex PCR. The sample includes some 100,000 clones, about 73% of them seen just once. Sequencing was done on a sample of PBMCs. The source of these receptors is a woman aged 35 to 49 in good health and CMV-seropositive.

This clone has ten or more counts. The rearrangement uses TRBV2 and TRBJ2-7; D may be TRBD1 (6 bases). CDR1 SNHLY and CDR2 FYNNEI come from the germline V gene. The V and J ends lost 6 bases and 8 bases respectively, with 14 bases between them. There are 12 residues in the CDR3. CDR3 DNA sequence: TGTGCCAGCAGCGTATCTAGGGGGAAGCAGTACTTC. Its translation: CASSVSRGKQYF. Together with reference TRBV2 and TRBJ2-7, the CDR3 gives the full variable domain: EPEVTQTPSHQVTQMGQEVILRCVPISNHLYFYWYRQILGQKVEFLVSFYNNEISEKSEIFDDQFSVERPDGSNFTLKIRSTKLEDSAMYFCASSVSRGKQYFGPGTRLTVT.

The V gene is TRBV11-3, the J gene TRBJ1-4, with a tentative D call TRBD1 (6 bases). Germline V gene data show CDR1 as SGHNT and CDR2 as YENEEA. The ends were cut back, 1 base at V and 7 bases at J, with 13 bases in the middle. CDR3 length: 15 residues. CDR3 region: CASSLVGGVGEKLFF. The CDR3 nucleotides read TGTGCCAGCAGCTTAGTTGGGGGCGTAGGTGAAAAACTGTTTTTT.

The rearrangement joins TRBV28 to TRBJ2-3; D may be TRBD2 (6 bases). V lost 8 bases and J lost 4, with 19 bases in between. The CDR3 contains 15 residues. From germline, CDR1 is MDHEN and CDR2 SYDVKM. The DNA for the CDR3 is TGTGCCAGCCTCCAAGCGGGCATATTCGCAGATACGCAGTATTTT. Amino acids: CASLQAGIFADTQYF.

This clone was counted a single time. This chain uses TRBV6-1 with TRBJ2-7, with a possible D match to TRBD2 (6 bases). V was shortened by 3 bases and J by 3 bases, with 12 bases between the two germline ends. Germline lookup yields CDR1 MNHNS and CDR2 SASEGT. The CDR3 runs to 14 residues. The CDR3, as DNA: TGTGCCAGCAGTGAGCACGTGGGGGGCTACGAGCAGTACTTC. This encodes CASSEHVGGYEQYF.

V gene TRBV7-2 combines with J gene TRBJ1-2, with D hard to call. V lost 2 bases and J 3 bases, leaving 16 bases between the germline ends. Germline V lookup: CDR1 SGHTA, CDR2 FQGNSA. This CDR3 is 16 amino acids long. CDR3 DNA sequence: TGTGCCAGCAGCTTAATATCAAGGAGGAGGGACTATGGCTACACCTTC. Amino acids: CASSLISRRRDYGYTF.

DNA of the CDR3: TGTGCCAGCAGGTCAACCCAGGGGAAAGACAATGAGCAGTTCTTC. Protein sequence: CASRSTQGKDNEQFF. The chain is built from TRBV11-2 and TRBJ2-1; D perhaps matches TRBD1 (6 bases). In germline, CDR1 is SGHAT, CDR2 FQNNGV. The CDR3 is 15 amino acids. The ends were cut back, 6 bases at V and 5 bases at J, with 17 bases in the middle.

CDR3 nucleotides: TGTGCCAGCAGTTATCGAGGGGAGCAGTACTTC. Translating it yields CASSYRGEQYF. The chain combines TRBV6-6 with TRBJ2-7, with D maybe TRBD2 (5 bases). There are 11 residues in the CDR3. The V end lost 3 bases, the J end lost 7 bases, and 7 bases lay between the germline ends. In germline, CDR1 is MNHNY, CDR2 SVGAGI (reference sequence).

This rearrangement joins TRBV7-2 to TRBJ2-3, with TRBD2 matching 12 bases. V trimming: 1 base; J trimming: 4 bases; junction bases outside the gene matches: 9. Germline-derived CDR1 and CDR2 are SGHTA and FQGNSA. This CDR3 is built from 18 residues. The CDR3 reads CASSLVASGRAPPDTQYF. CDR3 in DNA: TGTGCCAGCAGCTTAGTCGCTAGCGGGAGGGCCCCCCCAGATACGCAGTATTTT.

This clone came up a few times. This sequence joins TRBV11-3 and TRBJ2-1, with TRBD2 matching over 7 bases. Germline CDR1 and CDR2: SGHNT and YENEEA. With 5 bases clipped from V and 2 bases from J, the junction kept 9 bases outside the gene matches. There are 16 residues in the CDR3. Written as DNA, the CDR3 is TGTGCCAGCAGCCACACCCCGGGAGGCGCCTACAATGAGCAGTTCTTC. It yields the protein CASSHTPGGAYNEQFF. The whole variable domain, filled in from reference TRBV11-3 and TRBJ2-1, reads EAGVVQSPRYKIIEKKQPVAFWCNPISGHNTLYWYLQNLGQGPELLIRYENEEAVDDSQLPKDRFSAERLKGVDSTLKIQPAELGDSAVYLCASSHTPGGAYNEQFFGPGTRLTVL.

The chain joins TRBV19 to TRBJ2-1, with TRBD2 matching over 10 bases. The CDR3 has 15 residues. Per germline, CDR1 LNHDA and CDR2 SQIVND (reference sequence). V was pared by 5 bases and J by 7 bases, with 8 bases of the junction left unmatched. CDR3 sequence reads: CASSVPSGRGNEQFF. CDR3 bases: TGTGCCAGTAGTGTCCCAAGCGGGAGGGGGAATGAGCAGTTCTTC.

The table lists this clone with a count of one. The chain links TRBV9 to TRBJ1-4; 9 bases are shared with TRBD1. Germline V CDR1 and CDR2: SGDLS, YYNGEE. Unmatched junction bases numbered 11, after V lost 3 bases and J lost 8 bases. The CDR3 sequence is 16 residues long. In DNA, the CDR3 is TGTGCCAGCAGCGCCGTTCCAGGACAGGGGAACGAAAAACTGTTTTTT. Amino acid sequence: CASSAVPGQGNEKLFF.

The CDR3 spells CASSLLPGEAGKYEQYF. The CDR3 DNA is TGCGCCAGCAGCCTTCTCCCTGGAGAAGCGGGAAAATACGAGCAGTACTTC. The chain is built from TRBV4-1 and TRBJ2-7; TRBD2 matches at 7 bases. Germline CDR1 and CDR2: MGHRA and YSYEKL. Trimming at V came to 4 bases and at J to 4 bases, leaving 16 bases not matched to a gene. The CDR3 runs to 17 residues.

This chain connects TRBV5-6 to TRBJ2-2; 13 positions match TRBD2. The CDR3 length is 16 residues. Germline CDR1 is SGHDT and CDR2 is YYEEEE. V was pared by 3 bases and J by 7 bases, with 6 bases of the junction left unmatched. CDR3 sequence: CASSWGTSGMSGELFF. The CDR3 DNA sequence: TGTGCCAGCAGCTGGGGGACTAGCGGGATGAGCGGGGAGCTGTTTTTT.

J is TRBJ2-7 and V is TRBV11-3; 7 bases fit TRBD2. CDR1 and CDR2 from the germline V gene are SGHNT and YENEEA. The CDR3 has 15 residues. The trim removed 5 bases at V and 1 base at J, leaving 8 bases unmatched. Here the CDR3 DNA reads TGTGCCAGCAGCGCAGCGGGACTTCCTTCCTACGAGCAGTACTTC. Its translation is CASSAAGLPSYEQYF. Variable domain in full (rest from reference TRBV11-3 and TRBJ2-7): EAGVVQSPRYKIIEKKQPVAFWCNPISGHNTLYWYLQNLGQGPELLIRYENEEAVDDSQLPKDRFSAERLKGVDSTLKIQPAELGDSAVYLCASSAAGLPSYEQYFGPGTRLTVT.

The chain has TRBV28 and TRBJ2-1, with D possibly TRBD1 on 6 matching bases. Germline CDR1 MDHEN, CDR2 SYDVKM. V lost 10 bases, J lost 3 bases, and 16 bases lay in between. This CDR3 is 14 amino acids long. The CDR3 sequence is CATVFRGHYNEQFF. The CDR3 DNA reads TGTGCCACGGTTTTCAGGGGCCACTACAATGAGCAGTTCTTC. The entire variable domain, with the rest obtained from reference TRBV28 and TRBJ2-1, is as follows: DVKVTQSSRYLVKRTGEKVFLECVQDMDHENMFWYRQDPGLGLRLIYFSYDVKMKEKGDIPEGYSVSREKKERFSLILESASTNQTSMYLCATVFRGHYNEQFFGPGTRLTVL.

The chain combines TRBV7-9 with TRBJ2-5; TRBD1 matches at 7 bases. Germline CDR1 and CDR2: SEHNR and FQNEAQ (reference sequence). The trim removed 3 bases at V and 4 bases at J, leaving 5 bases unmatched. The CDR3 covers 14 residues. DNA of the CDR3: TGTGCCAGCAGCTTGGGACAGATCTTAGAGACCCAGTACTTC. Translating it yields CASSLGQILETQYF.

About this clone itself: Germline is not matched at one junction end, which may reflect a read error. The rearrangement uses TRBV7-6 and TRBJ2-5; D possibly corresponds to TRBD2 (5 bases). The CDR3 runs to 16 residues. Germline V gene lookup returns CDR1 SGHVS and CDR2 FNYEAQ. The CDR3 loop reads CASSHTRTSFQGTQYF. CDR3 nucleotide sequence: TGTGCCAGCAGCCATACTAGGACGTCGTTCCAAGGGACCCAGTACTTC.

The CDR3 bases are TGCGCCAGCAGCGCAATTCTTCTAGGGGGAGGGAGCACAGATACGCAGTATTTT. This sequence encodes CASSAILLGGGSTDTQYF. The chain uses TRBV4-3 and TRBJ2-3; TRBD2 is a possible D gene (7 bases). The CDR3 runs 18 residues. Trimming pared 5 bases from V and 0 bases from J, leaving 21 bases between. Germline V gene data show CDR1 as LGHNA and CDR2 as YSLEER.

The chain carries TRBV6-5 and TRBJ1-4; 9 bases line up with TRBD1. This CDR3 region has 16 residues. The germline V gene has CDR1 MNHEY and CDR2 SVGAGI. After removal of 2 bases from V and 0 bases from J, the junction contained 1 base not matched to a gene. This CDR3 is CASSYRDRATNEKLFF. The CDR3 nucleotides read TGTGCCAGCAGTTACCGGGACAGGGCAACTAATGAAAAACTGTTTTTT.

The rearrangement links TRBV11-3 to TRBJ2-2, with 9 bases matching TRBD1. The CDR3 has 15 amino acids. J was trimmed by 8 bases and V by 1 base; bases with no gene match: 5. CDR1 and CDR2 (germline): SGHNT, YENEEA. The CDR3, as DNA: TGTGCCAGCAGCTTAGGTGTGGACAGGGGAGGGGAGCTGTTTTTT. It encodes CASSLGVDRGGELFF. The complete variable domain, with remaining parts taken from reference TRBV11-3 and TRBJ2-2, reads EAGVVQSPRYKIIEKKQPVAFWCNPISGHNTLYWYLQNLGQGPELLIRYENEEAVDDSQLPKDRFSAERLKGVDSTLKIQPAELGDSAVYLCASSLGVDRGGELFFGEGSRLTVL.

The gene calls are TRBV7-3 and TRBJ1-2, with 7 bases fitting TRBD1. V lost 4 bases to trimming and J lost 6 bases; unmatched junction nucleotides: 8. Germline CDR1 reads SGHTA; CDR2 reads FQGTGA. The CDR3 is 14 amino acids. This CDR3 reads CASSSGTATDGYTF. The CDR3 DNA reads TGTGCCAGCAGCTCAGGGACAGCAACCGATGGCTACACCTTC.